A single sample is the source of the 26 T cell receptor beta chains below, sequenced in a study of blood T cell repertoires in COVID-19. TCRdb keeps only in-frame clones here, not all; method: immunoSEQ multiplex PCR. The data contain about 85,000 clones, nearly 90% of them singletons. Sequencing input: peripheral blood. The source is a woman older than 75 with active or convalescent COVID-19.

The gene calls are TRBV19 and TRBJ2-5, with 10 bases aligning to TRBD1. The CDR3 length is 15 residues. V was clipped by 5 bases and J by 2 bases; unmatched bases: 5. Germline V lookup: CDR1 LNHDA, CDR2 SQIVND (reference sequence). The CDR3 is CASSWTGGRQETQYF. The CDR3 coding sequence is TGTGCCAGTAGTTGGACAGGGGGGAGGCAAGAGACCCAGTACTTC.

The gene calls are TRBV5-8 and TRBJ2-5, with 7 positions matching TRBD1. CDR1 is SGHTS and CDR2 is YDEGEE in the germline V gene. The CDR3 is 15 amino acids. Trimming removed 4 bases from V and 3 bases from J; junction bases left unmatched: 9. For the CDR3, the DNA is TGTGCCAGCAGCCGAGGGGACAGACATGAAGAGACCCAGTACTTC. Translated, it gives CASSRGDRHEETQYF.

V is TRBV9 and J is TRBJ1-4; D uncertain. The CDR3 sequence is 13 residues long. Between the trimmed V and J ends, which lost 0 bases and 5 bases, there was a span of 5 bases. Germline V gene lookup returns CDR1 SGDLS and CDR2 YYNGEE. CDR3 amino acids: CASSVAPNEKLFF. The CDR3 region has the DNA TGTGCCAGCAGCGTAGCCCCGAATGAAAAACTGTTTTTT.

The chain employs TRBV5-1 and TRBJ2-1; 7 positions agree with TRBD2. Germline V gives CDR1 SGHRS, CDR2 YFSETQ. This CDR3 is 19 amino acids long. Trimming cost V 5 bases and J 1 base; bases outside gene matches: 18. The CDR3 DNA reads as TGCGCCAGCAGATCGGGGGGATCCGCTACCGACGGATCCTACAATGAGCAGTTCTTC. Protein sequence: CASRSGGSATDGSYNEQFF.

The gene calls are TRBV9 and TRBJ2-3, with TRBD2 matching 7 bases. The germline CDR1 and CDR2 sequences are SGDLS and YYNGEE. The trim removed 0 bases at V and 1 base at J, leaving 5 bases unmatched. CDR3 length: 16 residues. In DNA form, the CDR3 reads TGTGCCAGCAGCGTAGGGTCGGCGGGAGGCACAGATACGCAGTATTTT. It translates to CASSVGSAGGTDTQYF.

The rearrangement uses TRBV19 and TRBJ2-1; TRBD2 aligns across 11 bases. Looked up from germline, CDR1 is LNHDA and CDR2 is SQIVND (reference sequence). Germline trimming cut 5 bases from V and 7 bases from J; bases unmatched to any gene: 10. The CDR3 is 16 amino acids. In DNA, the CDR3 is TGTGCCAGTAGTTCTACTAGCGGGGGTCCGGGGAATGAGCAGTTCTTC. This translates into CASSSTSGGPGNEQFF.

CDR3 amino acids: CASSLDEEGYSGNTIYF. CDR3 bases: TGTGCCAGCAGCTTAGACGAGGAGGGTTACTCTGGAAACACCATATATTTT. The rearrangement joins TRBV7-2 to TRBJ1-3; D is uncertain. The V gene lost 1 base and the J gene lost 0 bases, with 13 bases spanning the gap. The CDR3 has 17 residues. Per the germline V gene, CDR1 is SGHTA and CDR2 is FQGNSA. Drawing the rest from reference TRBV7-2 and TRBJ1-3, the complete variable domain is GAGVSQSPSNKVTEKGKDVELRCDPISGHTALYWYRQSLGQGLEFLIYFQGNSAPDKSGLPSDRFSAERTGGSVSTLTIQRTQQEDSAVYLCASSLDEEGYSGNTIYFGEGSWLTVV.

This chain's CDR3 is CASCSGGYTDTQYF. The CDR3 nucleotides read TGTGCCAGCTGTAGCGGGGGATACACAGATACGCAGTATTTT. V is TRBV28 and J is TRBJ2-3; 9 bases align to TRBD2. The CDR3 has 14 amino acids. J lost 2 bases, V lost 8 bases, and 5 bases had no gene match. CDR1 MDHEN and CDR2 SYDVKM come from the germline V gene. Together with reference TRBV28 and TRBJ2-3, the CDR3 gives the full variable domain: DVKVTQSSRYLVKRTGEKVFLECVQDMDHENMFWYRQDPGLGLRLIYFSYDVKMKEKGDIPEGYSVSREKKERFSLILESASTNQTSMYLCASCSGGYTDTQYFGPGTRLTVL.

J is TRBJ2-3 and V is TRBV5-1, with 11 nucleotides matching TRBD1. The length of the CDR3 is 15 residues. The V gene end was trimmed by 4 bases and the J gene end by 2 bases; junction bases not matched to a gene: 3. Germline CDR1 and CDR2: SGHRS and YFSETQ. The CDR3 DNA reads TGCGCCAGCAGCGGACAGGGGGCTGTCACAGATACGCAGTATTTT. Its protein is CASSGQGAVTDTQYF. Together with reference TRBV5-1 and TRBJ2-3, the CDR3 gives the full variable domain: KAGVTQTPRYLIKTRGQQVTLSCSPISGHRSVSWYQQTPGQGLQFLFEYFSETQRNKGNFPGRFSGRQFSNSRSEMNVSTLELGDSALYLCASSGQGAVTDTQYFGPGTRLTVL.

This rearrangement joins TRBV21-1 to TRBJ2-7; the listed D gene, TRBD2, was not tested against the DNA. TRBV21-1 is shown as a pseudogene. The CDR3 is made up of 15 amino acids. This CDR3 reads CASSKATGTRYEQYF. In DNA, the CDR3 is TGTGCCAGCAGCAAGGCGACCGGGACTCGCTACGAGCAGTACTTC.

This rearrangement joins TRBV11-2 to TRBJ1-6; 8 bases fit TRBD1. V lost 5 bases to trimming and J lost 10 bases; unmatched junction nucleotides: 10. Germline lookup yields CDR1 SGHAT and CDR2 FQNNGV. CDR3 length: 15 residues. For the CDR3, the DNA is TGTGCCAGCAGCCCTAGCCAGGGGGCATGGTCACCCCTCCACTTT. This translates into CASSPSQGAWSPLHF.

This sequence joins TRBV19 and TRBJ1-4; D is undetermined. CDR3 length equals 15 residues. Trimming pared 6 bases from V and 0 bases from J, leaving 11 bases between. The germline gives CDR1 LNHDA, CDR2 SQIVND (reference sequence). CDR3 sequence reads: CASRNRLATNEKLFF. The CDR3 DNA reads as TGTGCCAGTAGAAACAGATTAGCAACTAATGAAAAACTGTTTTTT.

This sequence joins TRBV7-3 and TRBJ2-7; tentatively, D is TRBD1 (6 bases). This CDR3 is 14 amino acids long. CDR1 is SGHTA and CDR2 is FQGTGA in the germline V gene. The V end was cut by 5 bases, the J end by 4 bases, with 15 bases between. DNA of the CDR3: TGTGCCAGCAGCATAGAGGGCAGGGGTTACGAGCAGTACTTC. Its translation is CASSIEGRGYEQYF.

The chain carries TRBV9 and TRBJ2-1, with D perhaps TRBD2 (5 bases). Germline V lookup: CDR1 SGDLS, CDR2 YYNGEE. V was trimmed by 4 bases and J by 4 bases, leaving 6 bases between them. The CDR3 is 12 amino acids. The CDR3 sequence: CASSLAYNEQFF. CDR3 bases: TGTGCCAGCAGCCTAGCTTACAATGAGCAGTTCTTC.

The chain combines TRBV19 with TRBJ1-1; no firm D call. V lost 5 bases and J 1 base, leaving 8 bases between the germline ends. The CDR3 consists of 13 residues. Germline CDR1 is LNHDA and CDR2 is SQIVND (reference sequence). The CDR3 is CASSPSGNTEAFF. The DNA for the CDR3 is TGTGCCAGTAGTCCATCGGGGAACACTGAAGCTTTCTTT.

This clone has a handful of counts. The chain has TRBV19 and TRBJ1-5; D call uncertain. The V end lost 4 bases, the J end lost 5 bases, and 9 bases lay between the germline ends. CDR3 size: 13 residues. CDR1 and CDR2 (germline): LNHDA, SQIVND (reference sequence). DNA of the CDR3: TGTGCCAGTAGTAGAGGGAACTATCAGCCCCAGCATTTT. Amino acid sequence: CASSRGNYQPQHF.

The chain uses TRBV5-4 and TRBJ2-7, with TRBD2 matching 11 bases. CDR1 SGHNT and CDR2 YYREEE come from the germline V gene (reference sequence). The CDR3 loop spans 16 amino acids. Losses at the gene ends were 4 bases for V and 3 bases for J; bases not matched to a gene: 9. In DNA, the CDR3 is TGTGCCAGCAGCCCGGGACCCGGGACTAGCGGCTACGAGCAGTACTTC. Protein sequence: CASSPGPGTSGYEQYF.

V usage is TRBV24-1 and J usage is TRBJ2-3; 10 bases line up with TRBD1. Germline V gene lookup returns CDR1 KGHDR and CDR2 SFDVKD. The CDR3 consists of 16 residues. V lost 5 bases to trimming and J lost 4 bases; unmatched junction nucleotides: 8. CDR3 DNA sequence: TGTGCCACCAGTGGCAGGACAGGGGGTTCTGCAGATACGCAGTATTTT. This codes for CATSGRTGGSADTQYF.

The chain links TRBV7-8 to TRBJ1-1; possibly TRBD1 for D (5 bases). V shed 7 bases and J shed 3 bases, with 18 bases lying between them. From germline, CDR1 is SGHVS and CDR2 FQNEAQ. The CDR3 runs 15 residues. The CDR3 DNA sequence: TGTGCCAGCACCAAGAGACCCCGGGGGGACACTGAAGCTTTCTTT. Translating it yields CASTKRPRGDTEAFF.

V is TRBV28 and J is TRBJ1-5; maybe TRBD1 (5 bases). Trimming stripped 3 bases from V and 0 bases from J, with 15 bases between. CDR3 length: 17 amino acids. In germline, CDR1 is MDHEN, CDR2 SYDVKM. This CDR3 reads CASSLGQGLFSNQPQHF. The CDR3 nucleotides are TGTGCCAGCAGTTTGGGGCAGGGCCTTTTTAGCAATCAGCCCCAGCATTTT.

This clone was seen once. The rearrangement links TRBV9 to TRBJ2-5; 7 bases agree with TRBD2. The V gene's germline CDR1 is SGDLS and CDR2 YYNGEE. This CDR3 is 14 amino acids long. J gave up 5 bases and V 0 bases, and 4 bases lay outside the gene matches. This CDR3 is CASSVGALAETQYF. The CDR3 DNA reads TGTGCCAGCAGCGTAGGAGCACTAGCGGAGACCCAGTACTTC.

This clone was seen a handful of times. The chain links TRBV18 to TRBJ2-5; TRBD1 agrees at 8 bases. Germline-derived CDR1 and CDR2 are KGHSH and LQKENI. The J segment lost 4 bases and the V segment lost 5 bases, leaving 6 bases of the junction unmatched. The CDR3 covers 14 residues. CDR3 nucleotides: TGTGCCAGCTCAAGGACAGGGAGCGGAGAGACCCAGTACTTC. Its translation is CASSRTGSGETQYF.

This rearrangement joins TRBV6-5 to TRBJ1-6, with 8 bases aligning to TRBD1. The CDR3 has 15 residues. The germline V gene has CDR1 MNHEY and CDR2 SVGAGI. The ends lost 2 bases at V and 15 bases at J; junction bases unmatched: 12. The CDR3 protein is CASSYTDRGPYYLHF. Here the CDR3 DNA reads TGTGCCAGCAGTTACACCGACAGGGGCCCTTATTACCTCCACTTT.

J is TRBJ2-2 and V is TRBV5-1; TRBD1 aligns across 7 bases. The CDR3 has 14 residues. With 5 bases clipped from V and 3 bases from J, the junction kept 4 bases outside the gene matches. From germline, CDR1 is SGHRS and CDR2 YFSETQ. This CDR3 is CASSRTGDTGELFF. The CDR3 nucleotides read TGCGCCAGCAGTCGTACAGGGGACACCGGGGAGCTGTTTTTT.

The chain has TRBV6-5 and TRBJ1-2; D perhaps matches TRBD1 (6 bases). The CDR3 has 13 amino acids. Germline CDR1 is MNHEY and CDR2 is SVGAGI. For the CDR3, the DNA is TGTGTCGTTCAGCGGGGGGCGAACTATGGCTACACCTTC. Its protein is CVVQRGANYGYTF.

This chain links TRBV11-2 with TRBJ2-5; D is possibly TRBD1 (6 bases). Trimming left V 4 bases short and J 3 bases short, with 12 bases between. Germline V gene data show CDR1 as SGHAT and CDR2 as FQNNGV. The CDR3 length is 14 residues. The CDR3 DNA follows: TGTGCCAGCAGCTCGGGGTCAGGGGAAGAGACCCAGTACTTC. Its protein product is CASSSGSGEETQYF.